The rows below give T cell receptor beta chains drawn from one sample of a study of shared clonotypes between healthy human individuals. Using immunoSEQ multiplex PCR, the repertoire was profiled, and TCRdb retains in-frame clones only, with some absent. The sample holds about 1 million clones, around 76% seen once. Sequencing used memory CD4+ T cells sorted from blood. Every receptor here comes from a man aged 18 to 29 in good health. The CDR3 runs from the conserved cysteine through the conserved F or W. D genes are given only for firm matches. Expanded clones get a size class; other rows say once, few or many, or leave the size out.

V	size	J	D	CDR3	DNA
TRBV4-2	-	TRBJ1-6	-	CASSPETGTYGSSYNSPLHF	TGTGCCAGCAGCCCTGAAACGGGGACATATGGTAGCTCCTATAATTCACCCCTCCACTTT
TRBV14	few	TRBJ2-2	-	CASRFRDTGELFF	TGTGCCAGCAGGTTCAGGGACACCGGGGAGCTGTTTTTT
TRBV11-3	-	TRBJ2-1	-	CASSFRGAEPFF	TGTGCCAGCAGCTTCCGGGGCGCCGAGCCGTTCTTC
TRBV7-9	-	TRBJ1-5	-	CASSHGTPTQPQHF	TGTGCCAGCAGCCACGGGACACCCACTCAGCCCCAGCATTTT
TRBV5-1	once	TRBJ2-4	-	CASSLATDGQFIAKNIQYF	TGCGCCAGCAGCTTAGCCACTGACGGACAGTTTATAGCCAAAAACATTCAGTACTTC
TRBV6-1	-	TRBJ2-7	-	CASSEMVEQYF	TGTGCCAGCAGTGAAATGGTCGAGCAGTACTTC
TRBV18	-	TRBJ2-5	-	CASSPPGGLQETQYF	TGTGCCAGCTCACCCCCGGGGGGCCTTCAAGAGACCCAGTACTTC
TRBV6-5	-	TRBJ2-7	TRBD2	CASSGLAGEGQYF	TGTGCCAGCAGCGGACTAGCGGGAGAGGGGCAGTACTTC
TRBV6-6	-	TRBJ2-7	-	CASSYSGVGNNEQYF	TGTGCCAGCAGTTACTCGGGGGTAGGGAACAACGAGCAGTACTTC
TRBV5-1	-	TRBJ1-4	-	CASSPGHGEKLFF	TGCGCCAGCAGCCCCGGACATGGGGAAAAACTGTTTTTT
TRBV4-1	-	TRBJ1-5	-	CASSQGHHSNQPQHF	TGCGCCAGCAGCCAAGGACACCATAGCAATCAGCCCCAGCATTTT
TRBV9	few	TRBJ1-6	-	CASSVGDPGGSRNSPLHF	TGTGCCAGCAGCGTAGGGGACCCGGGAGGGAGTCGCAATTCACCCCTCCACTTT
TRBV18	-	TRBJ2-1	TRBD2	CASSFTLAGEFHEQFF	TGTGCCAGCTCATTCACTCTAGCGGGAGAATTTCATGAGCAGTTCTTC
TRBV2	-	TRBJ1-1	-	CASSEAASRQLKEAFF	TGTGCCAGCAGTGAAGCGGCCAGTAGGCAGCTCAAAGAAGCTTTCTTT
TRBV7-9	-	TRBJ2-2	-	CASSRPGGNTGELFF	TGTGCCAGCAGCCGGCCTGGGGGGAACACCGGGGAGCTGTTTTTT
TRBV5-8	-	TRBJ1-1	-	CASTIREDSNTEAFF	TGTGCCAGCACCATTCGCGAGGATTCGAACACTGAAGCTTTCTTT
TRBV7-2	once	TRBJ2-1	-	CASSAQLGPNEQFF	TGTGCCAGCAGCGCCCAACTAGGACCCAATGAGCAGTTCTTC
TRBV7-9	-	TRBJ1-1	-	CASSLDSLTQAFF	TGTGCCAGCAGCTTAGATTCCCTAACGCAGGCTTTCTTT
TRBV7-2	-	TRBJ1-2	-	CASSPRFSGPYGYTF	TGTGCCAGCAGCCCTAGATTCTCAGGCCCATATGGCTACACCTTC
TRBV14	-	TRBJ2-4	-	CASSLAVAKNIQYF	TGTGCCAGCAGCCTAGCGGTAGCCAAAAACATTCAGTACTTC
TRBV27	-	TRBJ1-4	-	CASSWRVNEKLFF	TGTGCCAGCAGTTGGCGGGTTAATGAAAAACTGTTTTTT
TRBV18	-	TRBJ1-1	-	CASSPPGRAATEAFF	TGTGCCAGCTCACCACCGGGCAGGGCGGCCACTGAAGCTTTCTTT
TRBV27	-	TRBJ2-7	TRBD2	CASRWTSGPYEQYF	TGTGCCAGCAGATGGACTAGCGGACCCTACGAGCAGTACTTC
TRBV29-1	-	TRBJ2-3	-	CSVDPRAREKDTQYF	TGCAGCGTTGACCCCCGGGCCCGGGAGAAAGATACGCAGTATTTT
TRBV10-3	-	TRBJ2-7	-	CASRDFDEQYF	TGTGCCTCTCGGGATTTCGACGAGCAGTACTTC
TRBV4-1	-	TRBJ1-6	TRBD1	CASSQGQGGVGSPLHF	TGCGCCAGCAGCCAAGGACAGGGGGGAGTGGGTTCACCCCTCCACTTT
TRBV4-1	few	TRBJ2-5	TRBD2	CASSRTSGGVETQYF	TGCGCCAGCAGTCGGACTAGCGGGGGGGTAGAGACCCAGTACTTC
TRBV19	few	TRBJ2-1	TRBD1	CASSLRDRGPDEQFF	TGTGCCAGTAGCCTCCGGGACAGGGGCCCCGATGAGCAGTTCTTC
TRBV10-3	few	TRBJ2-1	TRBD2	CAISSGRADEQFF	TGTGCCATCAGTAGCGGGAGGGCGGATGAGCAGTTCTTC
TRBV5-1	-	TRBJ2-3	-	CARNARRCTSTDTQYF	TGCGCCAGGAACGCCAGGAGGTGTACGAGCACAGATACGCAGTATTTT
TRBV4-2	-	TRBJ1-1	-	CASSHGFNTEAFF	TGTGCCAGCAGCCACGGCTTTAACACTGAAGCTTTCTTT
TRBV19	-	TRBJ1-5	-	CASTSVIGGKEYSNQPQHF	TGTGCCAGTACCTCAGTCATAGGGGGGAAGGAATATAGCAATCAGCCCCAGCATTTT
TRBV10-3	-	TRBJ2-7	-	CAIGPGEVDEQYF	TGTGCCATAGGGCCGGGGGAAGTCGACGAGCAGTACTTC
TRBV7-2	-	TRBJ2-1	TRBD2	CASSAAGTSGRRQFF	TGTGCCAGCAGCGCCGCCGGGACTAGCGGGAGGAGGCAGTTCTTC
TRBV5-5	few	TRBJ2-7	TRBD2	CASSLASGGASSYEQYF	TGTGCCAGCAGCTTGGCGAGCGGGGGTGCTAGCTCCTACGAGCAGTACTTC
TRBV28	-	TRBJ1-6	-	CASSLGPTLLVSPLHF	TGTGCCAGCAGTTTAGGACCCACCCTTTTGGTTTCACCCCTCCACTTT
TRBV6-1	-	TRBJ2-7	-	CASVGLYEQYF	TGTGCCAGCGTCGGCCTCTACGAGCAGTACTTC
TRBV6-1	-	TRBJ1-6	-	CASSGPGNSPLHF	TGTGCCAGCAGTGGTCCGGGCAATTCACCCCTCCACTTT
TRBV7-9	-	TRBJ2-5	TRBD2	CASSLALAGALKETQYF	TGTGCCAGCAGCTTAGCACTAGCGGGGGCTCTTAAAGAGACCCAGTACTTC
TRBV2	once	TRBJ2-2	-	CASSVMGGANTGELFF	TGTGCCAGCAGTGTAATGGGGGGCGCGAACACCGGGGAGCTGTTTTTT
TRBV2	-	TRBJ2-5	TRBD2	CASRNSGGARETQYF	TGTGCCAGCCGGAATAGCGGGGGGGCCCGAGAGACCCAGTACTTC
TRBV9	-	TRBJ2-5	-	CASSPRTPTQQETQYF	TGTGCCAGCAGCCCACGGACACCTACCCAACAAGAGACCCAGTACTTC
TRBV5-4	-	TRBJ1-1	TRBD1	CASSSQGGNTEAFF	TGTGCCAGCAGTTCCCAGGGGGGGAACACTGAAGCTTTCTTT
TRBV6-5	-	TRBJ1-1	TRBD1	CASSQQGARDTEAFF	TGTGCCAGCAGCCAACAGGGGGCGCGGGACACTGAAGCTTTCTTT
TRBV6-6	-	TRBJ2-3	-	CASSRRDTQYF	TGTGCCAGCAGTAGACGAGATACGCAGTATTTT